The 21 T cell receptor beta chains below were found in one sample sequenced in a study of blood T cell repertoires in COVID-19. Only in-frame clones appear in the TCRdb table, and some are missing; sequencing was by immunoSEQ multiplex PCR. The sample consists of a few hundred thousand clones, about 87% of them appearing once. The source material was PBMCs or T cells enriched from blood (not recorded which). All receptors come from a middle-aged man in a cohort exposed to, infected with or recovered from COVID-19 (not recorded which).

The CDR3 here is CASSSRDYNYGYTF. DNA for the CDR3: TGTGCCAGCAGCTCCCGGGACTATAACTATGGCTACACCTTC. V and J are TRBV7-9 and TRBJ1-2; possible D gene TRBD1, 5 bases. CDR1 and CDR2 from the germline V gene are SEHNR and FQNEAQ (reference sequence). The CDR3 extends over 14 amino acids. Trimming cost V 4 bases and J 1 base, with 10 bases left between them. Combining the CDR3 with reference TRBV7-9 and TRBJ1-2 gives the whole variable domain DTGVSQNPRHKITKRGQNVTFRCDPISEHNRLYWYRQTLGQGPEFLTYFQNEAQLEKSRLLSDRFSAERPKGSFSTLEIQRTEQGDSAMYLCASSSRDYNYGYTFGSGTRLTVV.

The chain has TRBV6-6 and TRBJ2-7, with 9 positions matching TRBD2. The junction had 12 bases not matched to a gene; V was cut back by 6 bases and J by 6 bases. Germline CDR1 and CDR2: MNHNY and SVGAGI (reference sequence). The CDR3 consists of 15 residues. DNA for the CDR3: TGTGCCAGCAGCCCCTGGGGTTTAGCGGGAGCCGAGCAGTACTTC. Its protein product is CASSPWGLAGAEQYF.

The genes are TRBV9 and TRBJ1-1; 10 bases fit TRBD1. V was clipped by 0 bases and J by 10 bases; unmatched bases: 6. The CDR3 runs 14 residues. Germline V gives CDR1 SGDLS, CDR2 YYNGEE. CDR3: CASSVGQGALGAFF. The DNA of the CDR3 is TGTGCCAGCAGCGTAGGACAGGGGGCTTTGGGAGCTTTCTTT.

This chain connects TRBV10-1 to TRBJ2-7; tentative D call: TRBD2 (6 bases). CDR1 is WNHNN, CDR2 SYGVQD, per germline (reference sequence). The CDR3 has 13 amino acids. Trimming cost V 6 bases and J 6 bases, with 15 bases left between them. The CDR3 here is CASRRDFSGEQYF. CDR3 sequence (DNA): TGCGCCAGCAGAAGGGACTTTTCCGGCGAGCAGTACTTC.

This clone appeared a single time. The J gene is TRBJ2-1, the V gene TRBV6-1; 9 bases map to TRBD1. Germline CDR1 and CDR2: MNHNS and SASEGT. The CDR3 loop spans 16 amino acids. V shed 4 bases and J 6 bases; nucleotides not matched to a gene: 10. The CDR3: CASSGIFGTGFNEQFF. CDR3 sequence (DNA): TGTGCCAGCAGTGGAATATTCGGGACAGGGTTCAATGAGCAGTTCTTC.

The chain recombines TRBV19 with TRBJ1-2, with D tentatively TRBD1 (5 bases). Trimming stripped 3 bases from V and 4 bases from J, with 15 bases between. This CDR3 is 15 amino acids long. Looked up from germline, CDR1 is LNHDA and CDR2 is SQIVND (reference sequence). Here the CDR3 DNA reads TGTGCCAGTAGTATCGGATCGGTCCAGGGCTATGGCTACACCTTC. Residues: CASSIGSVQGYGYTF.

The DNA of the CDR3 is TGTGCCAGCAGTTACTCACCCAGTCATGGCTACACCTTC. It codes for CASSYSPSHGYTF. The chain recombines TRBV6-5 with TRBJ1-2, with D unresolved. Trimming cost V 0 bases and J 6 bases, with 8 bases left between them. This CDR3 has 13 amino acids. Germline assignment: CDR1 MNHEY and CDR2 SVGAGI.

In DNA form, the CDR3 reads TGTGCCACCGAGACCACAGGGGGCCAAGGCAATCAGCCCCAGCATTTT. Amino acids: CATETTGGQGNQPQHF. V gene TRBV28 combines with J gene TRBJ1-5, with 9 bases matching TRBD1. Germline CDR1 MDHEN, CDR2 SYDVKM. V dropped 10 bases and J dropped 2; count of bases not matched to a gene: 12. The length of the CDR3 is 16 residues.

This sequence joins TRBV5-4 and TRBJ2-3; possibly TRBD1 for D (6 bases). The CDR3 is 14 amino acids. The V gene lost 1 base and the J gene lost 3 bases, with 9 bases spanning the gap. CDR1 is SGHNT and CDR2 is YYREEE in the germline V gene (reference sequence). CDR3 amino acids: CASSLRQGTDTQYF. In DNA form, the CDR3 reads TGTGCCAGCAGCTTGAGGCAGGGGACAGATACGCAGTATTTT.

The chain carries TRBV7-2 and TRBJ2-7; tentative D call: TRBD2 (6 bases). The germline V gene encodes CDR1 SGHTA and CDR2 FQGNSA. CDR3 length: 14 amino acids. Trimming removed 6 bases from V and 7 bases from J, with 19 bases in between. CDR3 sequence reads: CASRRILTEGEQYF. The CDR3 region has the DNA TGTGCCAGCAGACGAATACTGACGGAGGGGGAGCAGTACTTC. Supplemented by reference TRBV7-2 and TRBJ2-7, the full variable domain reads GAGVSQSPSNKVTEKGKDVELRCDPISGHTALYWYRQSLGQGLEFLIYFQGNSAPDKSGLPSDRFSAERTGGSVSTLTIQRTQQEDSAVYLCASRRILTEGEQYFGPGTRLTVT.

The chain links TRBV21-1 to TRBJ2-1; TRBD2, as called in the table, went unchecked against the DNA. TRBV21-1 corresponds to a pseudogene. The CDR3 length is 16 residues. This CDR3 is CASSQEGGTGYNEQFF. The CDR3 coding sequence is TGTGCCAGCAGCCAAGAGGGCGGGACCGGCTACAATGAGCAGTTCTTC.

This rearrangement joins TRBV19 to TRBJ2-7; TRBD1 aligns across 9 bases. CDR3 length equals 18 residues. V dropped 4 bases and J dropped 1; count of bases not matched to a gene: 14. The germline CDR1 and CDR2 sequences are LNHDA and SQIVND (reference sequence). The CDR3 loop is CASSSRDRVRGSSYEQYF. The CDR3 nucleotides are TGTGCCAGTAGTAGTCGGGACAGGGTCCGCGGGAGTTCCTACGAGCAGTACTTC.

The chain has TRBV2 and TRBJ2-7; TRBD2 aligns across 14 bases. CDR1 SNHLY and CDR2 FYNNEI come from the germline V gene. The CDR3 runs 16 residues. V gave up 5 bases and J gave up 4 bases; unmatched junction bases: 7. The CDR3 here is CASSLGLAGDGYEQYF. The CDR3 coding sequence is TGTGCCAGCAGTCTGGGACTAGCGGGAGATGGGTACGAGCAGTACTTC.

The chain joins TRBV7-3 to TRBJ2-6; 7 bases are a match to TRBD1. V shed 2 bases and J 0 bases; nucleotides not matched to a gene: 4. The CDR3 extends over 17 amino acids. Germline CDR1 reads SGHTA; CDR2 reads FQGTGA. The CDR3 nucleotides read TGTGCCAGCAGCTTATCGGGACAGTCCTCTGGGGCCAACGTCCTGACTTTC. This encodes CASSLSGQSSGANVLTF.

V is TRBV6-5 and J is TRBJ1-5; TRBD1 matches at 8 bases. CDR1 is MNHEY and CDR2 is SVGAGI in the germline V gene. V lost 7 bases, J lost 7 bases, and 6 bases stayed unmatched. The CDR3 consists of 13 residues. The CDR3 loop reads CASTQGARQPQHF. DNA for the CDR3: TGTGCCAGCACTCAGGGGGCGCGACAGCCCCAGCATTTT.

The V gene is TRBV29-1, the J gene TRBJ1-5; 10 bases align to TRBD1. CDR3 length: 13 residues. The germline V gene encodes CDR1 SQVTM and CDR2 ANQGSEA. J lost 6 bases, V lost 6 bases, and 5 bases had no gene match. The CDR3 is CSVKTGGGQPQHF. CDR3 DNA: TGCAGCGTAAAGACAGGGGGCGGTCAGCCCCAGCATTTT.

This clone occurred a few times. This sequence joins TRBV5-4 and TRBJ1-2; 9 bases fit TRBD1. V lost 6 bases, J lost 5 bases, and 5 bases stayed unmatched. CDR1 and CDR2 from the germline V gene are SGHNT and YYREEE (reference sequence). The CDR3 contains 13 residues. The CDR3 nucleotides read TGTGCCAGCACCGGACAGGGGCAATATGGCTACACCTTC. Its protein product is CASTGQGQYGYTF.

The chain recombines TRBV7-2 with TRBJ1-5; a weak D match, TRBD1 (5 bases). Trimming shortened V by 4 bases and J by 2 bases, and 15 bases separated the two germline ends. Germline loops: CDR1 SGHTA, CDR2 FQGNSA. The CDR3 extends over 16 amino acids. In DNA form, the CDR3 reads TGTGCCAGCAGCTCGGACGGACCGGGGGGCAATCAGCCCCAGCATTTT. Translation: CASSSDGPGGNQPQHF.

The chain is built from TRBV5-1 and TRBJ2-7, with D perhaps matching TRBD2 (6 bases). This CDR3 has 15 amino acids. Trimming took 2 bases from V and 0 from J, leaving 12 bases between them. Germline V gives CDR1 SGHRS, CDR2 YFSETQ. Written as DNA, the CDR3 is TGCGCCAGCAGCTTTAGCGGCACCAGCTCCTACGAGCAGTACTTC. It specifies CASSFSGTSSYEQYF.

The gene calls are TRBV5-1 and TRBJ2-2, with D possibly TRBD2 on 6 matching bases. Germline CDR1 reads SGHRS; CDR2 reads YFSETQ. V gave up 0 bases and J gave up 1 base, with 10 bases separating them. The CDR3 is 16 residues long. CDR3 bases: TGCGCCAGCAGCTTGGGAAAGGGAGGGAACACCGGGGAGCTGTTTTTT. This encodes CASSLGKGGNTGELFF.

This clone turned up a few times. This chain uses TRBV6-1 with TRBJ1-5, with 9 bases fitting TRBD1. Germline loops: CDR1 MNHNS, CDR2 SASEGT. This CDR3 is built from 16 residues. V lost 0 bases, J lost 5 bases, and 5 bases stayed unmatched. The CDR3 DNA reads TGTGCCAGCAGTGAAGCCCCAACAGGGGGCCATCAGCCCCAGCATTTT. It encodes CASSEAPTGGHQPQHF.